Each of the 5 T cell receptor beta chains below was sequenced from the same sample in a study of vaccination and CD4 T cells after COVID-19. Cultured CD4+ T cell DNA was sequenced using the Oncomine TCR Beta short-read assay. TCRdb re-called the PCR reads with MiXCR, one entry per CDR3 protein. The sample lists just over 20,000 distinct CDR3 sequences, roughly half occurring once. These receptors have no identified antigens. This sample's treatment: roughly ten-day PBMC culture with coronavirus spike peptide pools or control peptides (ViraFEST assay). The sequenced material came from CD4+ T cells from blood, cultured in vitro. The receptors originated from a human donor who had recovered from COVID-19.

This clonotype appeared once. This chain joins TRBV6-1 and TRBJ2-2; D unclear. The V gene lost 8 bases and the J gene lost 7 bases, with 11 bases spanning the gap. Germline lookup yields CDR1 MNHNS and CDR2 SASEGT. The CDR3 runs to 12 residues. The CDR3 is CASGWADGELFF. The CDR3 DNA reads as TGTGCCAGCGGGTGGGCAGACGGGGAGCTGTTTTTT.

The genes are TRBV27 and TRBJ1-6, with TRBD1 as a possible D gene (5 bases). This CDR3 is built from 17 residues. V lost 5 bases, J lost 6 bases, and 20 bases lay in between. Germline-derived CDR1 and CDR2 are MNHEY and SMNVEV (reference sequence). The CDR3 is CASSSRQFTRSNSPLHF. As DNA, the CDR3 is TGTGCCAGCAGTAGCCGACAGTTTACACGCTCTAATTCACCCCTCCACTTT.

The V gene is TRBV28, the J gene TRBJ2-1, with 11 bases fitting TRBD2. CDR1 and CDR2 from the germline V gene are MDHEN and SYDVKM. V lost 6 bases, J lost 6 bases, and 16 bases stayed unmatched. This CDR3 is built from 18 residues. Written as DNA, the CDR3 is TGTGCCAGCAGCCCCATAAGGTCCCTAGCGGGAGGAGGCAATGAGCAGTTCTTC. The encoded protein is CASSPIRSLAGGGNEQFF.

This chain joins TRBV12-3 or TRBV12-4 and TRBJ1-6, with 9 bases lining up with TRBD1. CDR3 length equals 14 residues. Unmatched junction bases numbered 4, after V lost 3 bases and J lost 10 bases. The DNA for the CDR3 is TGTGCCAGCAGTTTTAAGGACAGGGGATCACCCCTCCACTTT. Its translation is CASSFKDRGSPLHF.

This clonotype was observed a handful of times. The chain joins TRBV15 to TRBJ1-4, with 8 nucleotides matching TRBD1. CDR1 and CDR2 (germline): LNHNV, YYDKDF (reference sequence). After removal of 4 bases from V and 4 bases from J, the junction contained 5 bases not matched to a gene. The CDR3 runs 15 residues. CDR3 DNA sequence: TGTGCCACCAGCAAACGAACAGGGGGTAATGAAAAACTGTTTTTT. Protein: CATSKRTGGNEKLFF.